This is a list of T cell receptor beta chains from one sample in a study of T cell responses to AZD1222 COVID-19 vaccine. Produced via immunoSEQ multiplex PCR; TCRdb's table is partial and in-frame only. The sample lists some 92,000 clones, under 95% occurring once. The input for sequencing was peripheral blood, taken on day 0 of MenACWY control vaccination. The receptor set was obtained from an adult in good health. CDR3s include the opening cysteine and the closing phenylalanine or tryptophan. Each record gives: clone size, J gene, V gene, D gene, CDR3 protein, CDR3 DNA. D genes are given only for firm matches. Clone size is given for some rows only: seen once, a few or many times, or a class if the clone is expanded.

NA	TRBJ2-2	TRBV7-9	TRBD1	CASSDWDRVDTGELFF	TGTGCCAGCAGCGACTGGGACAGGGTAGACACCGGGGAGCTGTTTTTT
once	TRBJ1-5	TRBV6-4	NA	CASREGRAIHYSNQPQHF	TGTGCCAGCAGAGAGGGCAGGGCTATCCACTATAGCAATCAGCCCCAGCATTTT
NA	TRBJ1-4	TRBV10-2	NA	CASSEPGRRPEKLFF	TGCGCCAGCAGTGAGCCGGGACGCAGGCCTGAAAAACTGTTTTTT
NA	TRBJ2-7	TRBV20-1	NA	CSASLTGEQYF	TGCAGTGCTAGCCTAACAGGCGAGCAGTACTTC
NA	TRBJ1-1	TRBV12-3/TRBV12-4	NA	CASSRGTVEAFF	TGTGCCAGCAGCCGGGGGACGGTTGAAGCTTTCTTT
NA	TRBJ1-2	TRBV28	NA	CASSWGLGYTF	TGTGCCAGCAGTTGGGGTTTGGGCTACACCTTC
NA	TRBJ2-2	TRBV12-3/TRBV12-4	NA	CASSFQGSGELFF	TGTGCCAGCAGTTTCCAGGGTTCCGGGGAGCTGTTTTTT
NA	TRBJ2-3	TRBV20-1	NA	CSAHRVGTQYF	TGCAGTGCTCACCGGGTGGGTACGCAGTATTTT
NA	TRBJ1-4	TRBV11-2	TRBD1	CASSSGGLTNEKLFF	TGTGCCAGCAGTTCAGGGGGCCTAACTAATGAAAAACTGTTTTTT
NA	TRBJ2-2	TRBV7-2	NA	CASSLDPTNTGELFF	TGTGCCAGCAGCTTAGACCCAACGAACACCGGGGAGCTGTTTTTT
NA	TRBJ1-5	TRBV19	NA	CASSIEGNNQPQHF	TGTGCCAGTAGTATCGAGGGGAACAATCAGCCCCAGCATTTT
NA	TRBJ2-3	TRBV6-4	NA	CASSDSAGSGDTQYF	TGTGCCAGCAGTGACTCGGCGGGTTCGGGAGATACGCAGTATTTT
NA	TRBJ2-3	TRBV5-1	NA	CASSSEGPDTQYF	TGCGCCAGCAGCTCAGAGGGGCCAGATACGCAGTATTTT
NA	TRBJ1-2	TRBV18	NA	CASSPIGHNNNYGYTF	TGTGCCAGCTCACCGATCGGACATAACAATAACTATGGCTACACCTTC
NA	TRBJ2-5	TRBV28	TRBD1	CASAVRRTGETQYF	TGTGCCAGCGCGGTTAGAAGGACAGGGGAGACCCAGTACTTC
NA	TRBJ2-7	TRBV6-6	NA	CASRAQGYEQYF	TGTGCCAGCAGGGCCCAGGGCTACGAGCAGTACTTC
NA	TRBJ2-1	TRBV7-2	TRBD2	CASSPTDTGGSYNEQFF	TGTGCCAGCAGCCCTACAGACACGGGAGGTTCCTACAATGAGCAGTTCTTC
NA	TRBJ1-2	TRBV5-6	NA	CASSLEGSQGYYGYTF	TGTGCCAGCAGCTTGGAGGGCTCTCAGGGGTACTATGGCTACACCTTC
once	TRBJ1-2	TRBV5-1	NA	CASTPGPSAAPYGYTF	TGCGCCAGCACCCCGGGACCTTCCGCTGCTCCTTATGGCTACACCTTC
NA	TRBJ1-2	TRBV5-1	TRBD1	CASSYSGDRAANYGYTF	TGCGCCAGCAGCTATAGCGGGGACAGGGCAGCTAACTATGGCTACACCTTC
NA	TRBJ1-1	TRBV5-1	NA	CASSFAGGLNTEAFF	TGCGCCAGCAGCTTCGCGGGCGGCCTGAACACTGAAGCTTTCTTT
NA	TRBJ1-4	TRBV28	NA	CASSLFGGEKLFF	TGTGCCAGCAGTTTGTTTGGGGGTGAAAAACTGTTTTTT
NA	TRBJ1-5	TRBV6-5	NA	CASSYGSNQPQHF	TGTGCCAGCAGTTACGGTAGCAATCAGCCCCAGCATTTT
NA	TRBJ2-7	TRBV7-9	NA	CASSLAVGSGEQYF	TGTGCCAGCAGCTTAGCGGTGGGATCGGGCGAGCAGTACTTC
once	TRBJ1-1	TRBV5-1	NA	CASSLAGDTEAFF	TGCGCCAGCAGCTTGGCGGGGGACACTGAAGCTTTCTTT
NA	TRBJ2-7	TRBV28	TRBD1	CASTAGQGAYEQYF	TGTGCCAGCACAGCGGGACAGGGGGCTTACGAGCAGTACTTC
NA	TRBJ2-6	TRBV4-2	NA	CASSQDVTDSSGANVLTF	TGTGCCAGCAGCCAAGATGTGACTGACAGCTCTGGGGCCAACGTCCTGACTTTC
NA	TRBJ1-5	TRBV10-3	NA	CASGPNSNQPQHF	TGTGCCAGCGGACCGAATAGCAATCAGCCCCAGCATTTT
NA	TRBJ2-7	TRBV6-5	NA	CASRESGLVSYEQYF	TGTGCCAGCAGGGAGAGCGGGTTGGTCTCCTACGAGCAGTACTTC
once	TRBJ2-2	TRBV2	TRBD2	CAWNGWGGASTGELFF	TGTGCCTGGAACGGGTGGGGAGGGGCGAGTACCGGGGAGCTGTTTTTT
NA	TRBJ2-2	TRBV21-1	NA	CASTDREGPGELFF	TGTGCCAGCACCGACAGGGAAGGGCCCGGGGAGCTGTTTTTT
once	TRBJ2-1	TRBV6-4	TRBD2	CASASGAQGEQFF	TGTGCCAGCGCTAGCGGGGCTCAGGGTGAGCAGTTCTTC
NA	TRBJ1-4	TRBV6-1	NA	CASSEVGANHEKLFF	TGTGCCAGCAGTGAAGTTGGCGCGAACCATGAAAAACTGTTTTTT
NA	TRBJ1-5	TRBV28	NA	CASSLAGVAQHF	TGTGCCAGCAGCTTGGCCGGTGTAGCCCAGCATTTT
NA	TRBJ2-3	TRBV3-1/TRBV3-2	TRBD2	CASRPAGVSTDTQYF	TGTGCCAGCAGACCAGCGGGAGTTAGTACAGATACGCAGTATTTT
NA	TRBJ2-1	TRBV5-1	NA	CASSPKAIRDSHREQFF	TGCGCCAGCAGCCCGAAGGCCATCCGGGACTCCCATCGGGAGCAGTTCTTC
NA	TRBJ2-7	TRBV19	TRBD1	CASSSPARGPSYEQYF	TGTGCCAGTAGTTCCCCCGCCAGGGGGCCTTCCTACGAGCAGTACTTC
NA	TRBJ1-5	TRBV2	NA	CASHPSRVQPQHF	TGTGCCAGCCACCCTTCCAGGGTTCAGCCCCAGCATTTT
NA	TRBJ1-4	TRBV7-9	NA	CASSLKGTNEKLFF	TGTGCCAGCAGCCTAAAAGGAACTAATGAAAAACTGTTTTTT
few	TRBJ1-1	TRBV4-1	NA	CASSTHLYTEAFF	TGCGCCAGCAGCACCCACTTGTACACTGAAGCTTTCTTT
once	TRBJ2-7	TRBV27	NA	CASSLSPGQTYEQYF	TGTGCCAGCAGTTTAAGCCCCGGACAGACCTACGAGCAGTACTTC
NA	TRBJ1-2	TRBV7-2	NA	CASSFARTDIRGYTF	TGTGCCAGCAGCTTTGCCCGGACGGATATACGGGGCTACACCTTC
NA	TRBJ1-5	TRBV5-1	NA	CASSPLPGQEQPQHF	TGCGCCAGCAGCCCTTTACCAGGGCAAGAGCAGCCCCAGCATTTT
once	TRBJ2-1	TRBV5-4	NA	CASSLGTTNEQFF	TGTGCCAGCAGCTTGGGGACCACTAATGAGCAGTTCTTC
NA	TRBJ2-1	TRBV7-9	TRBD2	CASSVDAGAPTNEQFF	TGTGCCAGCAGCGTGGACGCGGGAGCCCCCACCAATGAGCAGTTCTTC
NA	TRBJ1-1	TRBV29-1	NA	CSVRGTGTEAFF	TGCAGCGTTAGGGGGACCGGGACTGAAGCTTTCTTT
NA	TRBJ1-1	TRBV21-1	NA	CASSKVGTLMNTEAFF	TGTGCCAGCAGCAAAGTGGGGACACTAATGAACACTGAAGCTTTCTTT
NA	TRBJ2-5	TRBV2	TRBD1	CASSGQGFETQYF	TGTGCCAGCAGTGGACAGGGCTTCGAGACCCAGTACTTC
NA	TRBJ2-5	TRBV29-1	TRBD2	CSVEGSLAGGPQETQYF	TGCAGCGTTGAGGGGTCACTAGCGGGGGGGCCCCAAGAGACCCAGTACTTC
NA	TRBJ1-4	TRBV4-3	NA	CASSQDSRRASIEKLFF	TGCGCCAGCAGCCAAGATTCCCGCAGGGCAAGTATTGAAAAACTGTTTTTT